This TCR beta chain is drawn from a study of a mutant IDH1 vaccine in newly diagnosed glioma. Study overall: Patients' prior therapy spanned radiotherapy, temozolomide, or both; most underwent both.

Sequenced by immunoSEQ multiplex PCR; TCRdb stores in-frame clones only, minus some. Of tens of thousands of clones in the sample, approximately 90% were seen once. The time point: week 5, during vaccination. Topical imiquimod was applied with each vaccine dose, which held 300 ug of mutant IDH1 20-mer peptide. Note on this clone: Its matching antigen is unknown.

With 0 bases removed from V and 5 bases from J, the gap between germline ends came to 9 bases. The CDR3 is made up of 13 amino acids. Per the germline V gene, CDR1 is SGHDT and CDR2 is YYEEEE. Sequenced material: PBMCs, taken from a glioma patient whose treatment included an IDH1 peptide vaccine. The TCR originated in a woman aged 40 to 55 with glioma. The chain joins TRBV5-6 to TRBJ2-7, with D perhaps matching TRBD1 or TRBD2 (6 bases each). CDR3 DNA: TGTGCCAGCAGCTTGGAGGGGGGCCACGAGCAGTACTTC. This gives the protein CASSLEGGHEQYF.